This T cell receptor beta chain was found in a study of T cell responses to AZD1222 COVID-19 vaccine. Overall study: Second-dose groups at about 4 or about 12 weeks were pooled.

Concerning this clone: The antigen is unknown.

Generated by immunoSEQ multiplex PCR, the TCRdb table keeps only in-frame clones and is missing some. The sample has roughly 150,000 clones, 85% to 90% seen once. Study-wide findings and caveats: Donors, mostly white British, included more females; clonal diversity was possibly underestimated. In the spike-specific TCR repertoire, nearly half reportedly target unmutated variant regions.

V shed 0 bases and J shed 7 bases, with 10 bases lying between them. Germline-derived CDR1 and CDR2 are SGDLS and YYNGEE. The CDR3 length is 14 residues. The source was peripheral blood, collected on day 0 of AZD1222 vaccination. The chain joins TRBV9 to TRBJ1-4, with unresolved D. This TCR came from an adult in good health. The CDR3 coding sequence is TGTGCCAGCAGCGTAGCTTTGCGGGGTGAAAAACTGTTTTTT. It encodes CASSVALRGEKLFF.